Below, 15 T cell receptor beta chains from the same sample are listed, as sequenced in a study of identical twins. Using its own MiXCR run on the 5' RACE reads, TCRdb lists one record per CDR3 protein. The sample gives 1,800,000 or so distinct CDR3 sequences, roughly a third of which show up once; around 0.25% is in the top ten. The material sequenced was cord blood. The origin of the receptors is a newborn girl in good health.

This clonotype was picked up a small number of times. The CDR3 is CSARQGFTDTQYF. CDR3 nucleotide sequence: TGCAGTGCTAGACAGGGCTTCACAGATACGCAGTATTTT. The chain carries TRBV20-1 and TRBJ2-3, with D perhaps TRBD1 (5 bases). The CDR3 runs 13 residues. Germline lookup yields CDR1 DFQATT and CDR2 SNEGSKA (reference sequence). V was pared by 2 bases and J by 2 bases, with 8 bases between.

The V and J genes are TRBV27 and TRBJ2-1; D uncertain. Germline V gives CDR1 MNHEY, CDR2 SMNVEV (reference sequence). V lost 0 bases to trimming and J lost 9 bases, with 12 bases between them. CDR3 size: 14 residues. CDR3 nucleotide sequence: TGTGCCAGCAGTTTATCGTTGGTTAGCACTGAGCAGTTCTTC. The encoded protein is CASSLSLVSTEQFF.

This sequence joins TRBV7-2 and TRBJ1-3; D may be TRBD1 (5 bases). Germline assignment: CDR1 SGHTA and CDR2 FQGNSA. CDR3 length: 15 amino acids. V lost 5 bases and J 0 bases, leaving 11 bases between the germline ends. The CDR3 loop reads CASSVAGLSGNTIYF. CDR3 DNA: TGTGCCAGCAGCGTCGCAGGGCTCTCTGGAAACACCATATATTTT.

In its sample, this clonotype was seen a few times. The chain combines TRBV20-1 with TRBJ2-5, with D perhaps assigned TRBD1 or TRBD2 (5 bases each). This CDR3 contains 17 residues. V was pared by 0 bases and J by 6 bases, with 23 bases between. CDR1 is DFQATT, CDR2 SNEGSKA, per germline (reference sequence). This chain's CDR3 is CSARENGLSGRRKTQYF. For the CDR3, the DNA is TGCAGTGCTAGAGAGAATGGATTGTCGGGACGGCGAAAGACCCAGTACTTC.

The V call is TRBV6-1, the J call TRBJ2-1, with 7 bases that match TRBD2. Germline V CDR1 and CDR2: MNHNS, SASEGT. J gave up 6 bases and V 1 base, and 6 bases lay outside the gene matches. The CDR3 is 15 residues long. CDR3 nucleotide sequence: TGTGCCAGCAGTGAAGGGCGGGAGCTATGCAATGAGCAGTTCTTC. This translates into CASSEGRELCNEQFF.

A few counts support this clonotype. This sequence joins TRBV7-2 and TRBJ2-5; D possibly corresponds to TRBD2 (6 bases). Germline CDR1 SGHTA, CDR2 FQGNSA. Trimming pared 4 bases from V and 7 bases from J, leaving 13 bases between. The CDR3 is 13 residues long. The CDR3 DNA follows: TGTGCCAGCAGCTCGACTAGTTTCGGGACCCAGTACTTC. This encodes CASSSTSFGTQYF.

The chain has TRBV11-2 and TRBJ1-6, with 9 bases aligning to TRBD1. Germline values: CDR1 SGHAT, CDR2 FQNNGV. CDR3 length equals 15 residues. With V trimmed by 4 bases and J by 7 bases, 5 bases remained unmatched. The CDR3 region has the DNA TGTGCCAGCAGCTCATGGACAGGGGTAAATTCACCCCTCCACTTT. Residues: CASSSWTGVNSPLHF.

This clonotype was recorded once. Since a much larger clone is just one base distant, this may be a read error. J is TRBJ2-1 and V is TRBV29-1, with 7 bases identical to TRBD2. Germline trimming cut 2 bases from V and 9 bases from J; bases unmatched to any gene: 10. The germline V gene encodes CDR1 SQVTM and CDR2 ANQGSEA. The CDR3 is 14 amino acids. The CDR3 region is CSVEWASGRSEQFF. CDR3 sequence (DNA): TGCAGCGTTGAATGGGCTAGCGGACGAAGTGAGCAGTTCTTC.

This clonotype was seen a handful of times. This chain uses TRBV7-8 with TRBJ1-4; D unclear. Deletions cut 1 base from V and 6 bases from J, with 12 bases between. This CDR3 region has 15 residues. CDR1 SGHVS and CDR2 FQNEAQ come from the germline V gene. This CDR3 reads CASSLDAGPYEKLFF. DNA for the CDR3: TGTGCCAGCAGCTTAGATGCAGGTCCCTATGAAAAACTGTTTTTT.

This clonotype was detected a few times. The V call is TRBV7-9, the J call TRBJ2-7; 7 bases fit TRBD2. J gave up 4 bases and V 2 bases, and 8 bases lay outside the gene matches. Germline V CDR1 and CDR2: SEHNR, FQNEAQ (reference sequence). The CDR3 runs to 15 residues. CDR3 nucleotide sequence: TGTGCCAGCAGCTTACAGCGCGGGACTATTTACGAGCAGTACTTC. This translates into CASSLQRGTIYEQYF.

The chain carries TRBV6-1 and TRBJ2-7; D not certain. With 7 bases removed from V and 1 base from J, the gap between germline ends came to 14 bases. The germline V gene has CDR1 MNHNS and CDR2 SASEGT. The CDR3 is made up of 14 amino acids. CDR3 coding DNA: TGTGCCAGCACCATAGAGACGTATTCCTACGAGCAGTACTTC. Translation gives CASTIETYSYEQYF.

Remarks on this clonotype: Its ends do not fully match the called genes, so a read error is possible. The chain carries TRBV4-2 and TRBJ1-2; 7 positions agree with TRBD1. Looked up from germline, CDR1 is LGHNA and CDR2 is YNFKEQ. This CDR3 contains 16 residues. The chain's CDR3 is CASSQDRGKANYGCTF. DNA of the CDR3: TGTGCCAGCAGCCAAGACAGGGGGAAGGCTAACTATGGCTGCACCTTC.

The chain couples TRBV4-2 to TRBJ2-2; 12 positions agree with TRBD2. The CDR3 is 16 amino acids. V lost 1 base to trimming and J lost 8 bases; unmatched junction nucleotides: 5. Germline values: CDR1 LGHNA, CDR2 YNFKEQ. CDR3: CASSQAGLAGPGELFF. As DNA, the CDR3 is TGTGCCAGCAGCCAAGCCGGACTAGCGGGGCCGGGGGAGCTGTTTTTT.

The genes are TRBV12-3 or TRBV12-4 and TRBJ1-5, with no clear D. V shed 5 bases and J shed 3 bases, with 17 bases lying between them. The CDR3 spans 16 residues. CDR3 sequence (DNA): TGTGCCAGCAGTCTTCTAGCTTTTATAGACAATCAGCCCCAGCATTTT. This codes for CASSLLAFIDNQPQHF.

This clonotype was recorded a few times. This chain joins TRBV6-1 and TRBJ2-7, with TRBD1 as a possible D gene (6 bases). V gave up 10 bases and J gave up 4 bases, with 11 bases separating them. The CDR3 length is 11 residues. Per germline, CDR1 MNHNS and CDR2 SASEGT. Here the CDR3 DNA reads TGTGCCATTACCAGGGGATACGAGCAGTACTTC. It encodes CAITRGYEQYF.